The clone carrying this T cell receptor (beta chain) counts as medium-sized. Its antigen is as yet unknown. The CDR3 sequence is 14 residues long. V was clipped by 5 bases and J by 8 bases, with 18 bases between them. Germline values: CDR1 MNHEY, CDR2 SMNVEV (reference sequence). The sample belongs to a study of metastatic and nonmetastatic thyroid tumors. For the study at large: Across peripheral blood and tumor or nodule tissue samples taken from malignant and benign thyroid patients, the repertoires were compared with one another.

In the study's own analysis: In papillary thyroid cancer, a distant-metastasis classifier was built using CDR3 differences across clinicopathological groups. TCRdb ran MiXCR on the PCR reads. The authors' filters were not applied to this entry. The sample yields some 15,000 clones, over 20% seen once. Thyroid surgery was performed in patients who had received no treatment beforehand. Study-wide results and limits: Reported TCR beta diversity, measured in blood and tumor, was significantly higher for malignant thyroid tumors than for benign nodules.

Sequencing input: tumor tissue. This receptor was obtained from a female donor with papillary thyroid cancer or a benign thyroid nodule (not recorded which). Some clones in this sample may be carry-over from other donors' samples. The rearrangement joins TRBV27 to TRBJ1-2, with D hard to call. The CDR3 region is CASSTMARRTGYTF. The CDR3 DNA follows: TGTGCCAGCAGTACTATGGCCCGTAGAACGGGCTACACCTTC.